This T cell receptor (beta chain) was captured in a study of CD8+ T cells in alopecia areata. Overall study context: The study gave treated patients oral tofacitinib at 5 to 10 mg twice daily.

This clone was found once. Antigen: not known. The study, taken as a whole, reports: Higher clonality than in normal scalp was seen in lesional scalp, especially alopecia totalis/universalis. Under tofacitinib, fewer expanded CD8+ clones appeared among the top 100 scalp clones.

Documented treatment: oral pan-JAK inhibitor, 5-10 mg twice daily. Investigators isolated RNA and reverse transcribed it into cDNA to act as the sequencing template. Sequenced by immunoSEQ multiplex PCR; TCRdb stores in-frame clones only, minus some. The sample consists of 120,000 to 150,000 clones, around 82% of them appearing once. The source of this sequence is a human donor with alopecia areata. Sequenced material: CD8+ T cells sorted from blood, taken at week 4, from a patient treated with tofacitinib.

CDR3 amino acids: CASSLEGGDYNEQFF. The DNA of the CDR3 is TGCGCCAGCAGCTTGGAAGGGGGCGATTACAATGAGCAGTTCTTC. J is TRBJ2-1 and V is TRBV5-1; 7 bases agree with TRBD1. V lost 0 bases to trimming and J lost 4 bases; unmatched junction nucleotides: 4. The CDR3 contains 15 residues. Germline CDR1 SGHRS, CDR2 YFSETQ.